The 21 T cell receptor beta chains below all came from one sample that was sequenced in a study of T cells expressing NK-cell markers. TCRdb reworked the 5' RACE reads into one entry per CDR3 protein, no DNA. Listed are more than 20,000 distinct CDR3 sequences; roughly 61% falls within the top ten. The sequenced sample was blood T cells: a sorted CD56 or NKG2C T cell subset, CD4+ or CD8+ T cells, or bulk PBMC T cells (not recorded which). These receptor sequences come from a man between 18 and 69 years old in good health.

This rearrangement joins TRBV20-1 to TRBJ2-5; TCRdb proposes TRBD2, but this gene call is untestable without DNA. CDR1 is DFQATT and CDR2 is SNEGSKA in the germline V gene (reference sequence). The CDR3 covers 15 residues. CDR3 protein: CSAGTDGSSLETQYF.

CDR3 sequence reads: CASSELYTEAFF. The genes are TRBV6-1 and TRBJ1-1. Per germline, CDR1 MNHNS and CDR2 SASEGT. CDR3 length: 12 amino acids.

This sequence joins TRBV27 and TRBJ1-1; TCRdb calls TRBD1, which cannot be checked without DNA. Germline CDR1 reads MNHEY; CDR2 reads SMNVEV (reference sequence). CDR3 size: 13 residues. The CDR3 here is CASSGQGNTEAFF.

The chain combines TRBV10-1 with TRBJ2-3; without DNA, the TCRdb call of TRBD1 cannot be checked. Per the germline V gene, CDR1 is WNHNN and CDR2 is SYGVQD (reference sequence). CDR3 length: 16 amino acids. CDR3 protein: CASSSGQGRLTDTQYF.

This chain joins TRBV10-3 and TRBJ2-1; absent DNA, TCRdb's TRBD2 call cannot be checked. Germline CDR1 and CDR2: ENHRY and SYGVKD. The CDR3 has 14 amino acids. The CDR3 sequence is CAMGPGLGINEQFF.

CDR3 loop: CASSQDAGQLMVQYF. J is TRBJ2-7 and V is TRBV4-3; TCRdb proposes TRBD1, but this gene call is untestable without DNA. Germline V gene lookup returns CDR1 LGHNA and CDR2 YSLEER. The CDR3 contains 15 residues.

J is TRBJ2-7 and V is TRBV10-3; TCRdb outputs TRBD1, but without DNA this stays unchecked. This CDR3 spans 14 amino acids. Per the germline V gene, CDR1 is ENHRY and CDR2 is SYGVKD. CDR3 region: CAIRDPGQGNEQYF.

The J gene is TRBJ1-2, the V gene TRBV29-1; TCRdb outputs TRBD1, but without DNA this stays unchecked. The germline gives CDR1 SQVTM, CDR2 ANQGSEA. The CDR3 is 12 amino acids. The CDR3 sequence: CSVEGAGYGYTF.

The rearrangement links TRBV7-9 to TRBJ2-1; TCRdb's assignment of TRBD1 cannot be checked, as there is no DNA. The germline CDR1 and CDR2 sequences are SEHNR and FQNEAQ (reference sequence). This CDR3 has 17 residues. This CDR3 reads CASSERQAGAYYNEQFF.

This chain links TRBV18 with TRBJ2-5; TCRdb selects TRBD1, and the lack of DNA leaves this call unchecked. Per the germline V gene, CDR1 is KGHSH and CDR2 is LQKENI. This CDR3 contains 15 residues. The CDR3 region is CASSPPSSGRETQYF.

This rearrangement joins TRBV3-1 to TRBJ1-1; TCRdb returns TRBD1, unconfirmable since there is no DNA. Germline CDR1 reads LGHDT; CDR2 reads YNNKEL (reference sequence). This CDR3 is built from 15 residues. The CDR3 is CASSPGQGTNTEAFF.

The V gene is TRBV6-2 or TRBV6-3, the J gene TRBJ1-2; with no DNA, the TCRdb D assignment of TRBD1 cannot be verified. CDR1 and CDR2 from the germline V gene are MNHEY and SVGEGT. The CDR3 totals 12 residues. This CDR3 is CASSDRGYGYTF.

The V and J genes are TRBV11-3 and TRBJ2-3. Germline-derived CDR1 and CDR2 are SGHNT and YENEEA. The CDR3 is 17 amino acids. The CDR3 loop is CASSLGRRGTDTDTQYF.

This chain uses TRBV6-2 or TRBV6-3 with TRBJ1-1. CDR3 length: 17 residues. The germline V gene encodes CDR1 MNHEY and CDR2 SVGEGT. This CDR3 is CASSLPGRRTGNTEAFF.

This clonotype is medium-sized by frequency. V gene TRBV29-1 combines with J gene TRBJ2-5; TCRdb returns TRBD1, unconfirmable since there is no DNA. The CDR3 spans 13 residues. Germline CDR1 reads SQVTM; CDR2 reads ANQGSEA. CDR3 region: CSVVGDRGETQYF.

The chain has TRBV10-3 and TRBJ2-7; the TCRdb call, TRBD1, lacks DNA for checking. CDR1 ENHRY and CDR2 SYGVKD come from the germline V gene. This CDR3 region has 15 residues. CDR3 residues: CAISEDRDREYEQYF.

The chain joins TRBV30 to TRBJ2-5; the D call from TCRdb, TRBD2, cannot be confirmed without DNA. The CDR3 contains 14 residues. The germline gives CDR1 GTSNPN, CDR2 SVGIG (reference sequence). CDR3 residues: CAWRTGTSGSGQYF.

V gene TRBV6-2 or TRBV6-3 combines with J gene TRBJ2-7; the D gene TCRdb calls, TRBD1, cannot be checked with no DNA. The CDR3 has 17 amino acids. The germline V gene encodes CDR1 MNHEY and CDR2 SVGEGT. This CDR3 is CASSYSGTGTSFYEQYF.

The genes are TRBV7-9 and TRBJ1-1; the D call from TCRdb, TRBD1, cannot be confirmed without DNA. CDR1 SEHNR and CDR2 FQNEAQ come from the germline V gene (reference sequence). The CDR3 totals 16 residues. CDR3 in amino acids: CASSLAAGRVNTEAFF. The full variable domain, in which reference TRBV7-9 and TRBJ1-1 provide the parts outside the CDR3, is DTGVSQNPRHKITKRGQNVTFRCDPISEHNRLYWYRQTLGQGPEFLTYFQNEAQLEKSRLLSDRFSAERPKGSFSTLEIQRTEQGDSAMYLCASSLAAGRVNTEAFFGQGTRLTVV.

J is TRBJ2-1 and V is TRBV11-2; TCRdb outputs TRBD2, but without DNA this stays unchecked. CDR1 and CDR2 (germline): SGHAT, FQNNGV. The CDR3 is 15 residues long. The CDR3 loop reads CASSAVAGVMDEQFF. The full variable domain, completed using reference TRBV11-2 and TRBJ2-1, is EAGVAQSPRYKIIEKRQSVAFWCNPISGHATLYWYQQILGQGPKLLIQFQNNGVVDDSQLPKDRFSAERLKGVDSTLKIQPAKLEDSAVYLCASSAVAGVMDEQFFGPGTRLTVL.

The rearrangement uses TRBV2 and TRBJ1-5. This CDR3 contains 13 residues. CDR1 is SNHLY and CDR2 is FYNNEI in the germline V gene. The CDR3 region is CASTPYSNQPQHF.